The 21 T cell receptor beta chains below all came from one sample that was sequenced in a study of beta chain features in type 1 diabetes. Sequenced material consisted of expressed TCRB transcripts (all of the isolated RNA was reverse transcribed). The method was immunoSEQ multiplex PCR; TCRdb's version includes in-frame clones alone and lacks a portion of them. The repertoire includes 120,000 to 150,000 clones, about 10% of them detected once, and approximately 1.3% sits in the top ten. Material for sequencing was naive CD4+ T cells from blood. The receptors were sampled from a man aged 18 to 35 in good health.

This clone has a handful of counts. The chain links TRBV7-2 to TRBJ1-5; the D gene is possibly TRBD1 (5 bases). Germline CDR1 reads SGHTA; CDR2 reads FQGNSA. V gave up 5 bases and J gave up 9 bases, with 14 bases separating them. The CDR3 length is 13 residues. CDR3 coding DNA: TGTGCCAGCAGCGCAGGGCCCTGGGGGCCCCAGCATTTT. The encoded protein is CASSAGPWGPQHF.

This rearrangement joins TRBV9 to TRBJ2-1, with 8 positions matching TRBD2. The CDR3 totals 16 residues. CDR1 SGDLS and CDR2 YYNGEE come from the germline V gene. J gave up 6 bases and V 0 bases, and 8 bases lay outside the gene matches. The CDR3: CASSVGGTRRSNEQFF. DNA for the CDR3: TGTGCCAGCAGCGTAGGAGGGACTAGGAGAAGCAATGAGCAGTTCTTC.

This clone was detected a few times. The chain links TRBV11-2 to TRBJ2-1, with D uncertain. The CDR3 contains 14 residues. V was shortened by 1 base and J by 2 bases, with 6 bases between the two germline ends. Germline assignment: CDR1 SGHAT and CDR2 FQNNGV. The DNA for the CDR3 is TGTGCCAGCAGCTTAGTATCAGCCTACAATGAGCAGTTCTTC. It translates to CASSLVSAYNEQFF.

This chain joins TRBV18 and TRBJ2-7; D may be TRBD1 (5 bases). The germline V and J ends were trimmed by 4 bases and 5 bases, with 18 bases remaining between them. The CDR3 is 15 amino acids. The germline V gene has CDR1 KGHSH and CDR2 LQKENI. The CDR3 nucleotides read TGTGCCAGCTCACGACTTGGCAGGGCAGGGAACGAGCAGTACTTC. This encodes CASSRLGRAGNEQYF.

The CDR3 loop reads CGTGGGDGELFF. CDR3 sequence (DNA): TGTGGGACAGGGGGCGGTGACGGGGAGCTGTTTTTT. The genes are TRBV6-6 and TRBJ2-2; 11 positions agree with TRBD1. This CDR3 comprises 12 residues. The germline V gene has CDR1 MNHNY and CDR2 SVGAGI (reference sequence).

The chain employs TRBV5-1 and TRBJ2-5; 13 bases align to TRBD2. J gave up 1 base and V 4 bases, and 4 bases lay outside the gene matches. Per the germline V gene, CDR1 is SGHRS and CDR2 is YFSETQ. The CDR3 length is 16 residues. The CDR3 spells CASSPGTSGAQETQYF. The CDR3 DNA follows: TGCGCCAGCAGCCCAGGGACTAGCGGGGCCCAAGAGACCCAGTACTTC.

This clone was seen a handful of times. This chain connects TRBV29-1 to TRBJ1-4, with D possibly matching TRBD1 (6 bases). The V end lost 7 bases, the J end lost 1 base, and 7 bases lay between the germline ends. Per the germline V gene, CDR1 is SQVTM and CDR2 is ANQGSEA. The CDR3 spans 12 residues. The CDR3 coding sequence is TGCAGCGGGGGGCTAACTAATGAAAAACTGTTTTTT. Translated, it gives CSGGLTNEKLFF. The entire variable domain, with the rest obtained from reference TRBV29-1 and TRBJ1-4, is as follows: SAVISQKPSRDICQRGTSLTIQCQVDSQVTMMFWYRQQPGQSLTLIATANQGSEATYESGFVIDKFPISRPNLTFSTLTVSNMSPEDSSIYLCSGGLTNEKLFFGSGTQLSVL.

This chain joins TRBV6-1 and TRBJ2-1; 12 bases map to TRBD2. The CDR3 runs to 16 residues. Trimming took 0 bases from V and 10 from J; bases not matched to a gene: 7. Germline CDR1 and CDR2: MNHNS and SASEGT. As DNA, the CDR3 is TGTGCCAGCAGTGAAGCTTCACTAGCGGGGGGTAAGGAGCAGTTCTTC. Translation gives CASSEASLAGGKEQFF.

The chain employs TRBV5-1 and TRBJ2-6, with D possibly TRBD1 on 6 matching bases. The CDR3 totals 17 residues. With 0 bases removed from V and 4 bases from J, the gap between germline ends came to 14 bases. Germline CDR1 and CDR2: SGHRS and YFSETQ. As DNA, the CDR3 is TGCGCCAGCAGCTTGGGGTCAGGGGTATCGGGGGCCAACGTCCTGACTTTC. Translated: CASSLGSGVSGANVLTF.

The chain couples TRBV6-6 to TRBJ2-3; 13 bases are shared with TRBD2. The CDR3 sequence is 16 residues long. Germline V gene lookup returns CDR1 MNHNY and CDR2 SVGAGI (reference sequence). V trimming: 0 bases; J trimming: 5 bases; junction bases outside the gene matches: 2. CDR3 residues: CASSYSGTSGEDTQYF. As DNA, the CDR3 is TGTGCCAGCAGTTACTCCGGGACTAGCGGGGAAGATACGCAGTATTTT.

In its sample, this clone was seen many times. This chain connects TRBV13 to TRBJ2-5; D is perhaps TRBD2 (6 bases). Trimming shortened V by 5 bases and J by 5 bases, and 15 bases separated the two germline ends. CDR3 size: 14 residues. CDR1 is PRHDT, CDR2 FYEKMQ, per germline (reference sequence). The DNA of the CDR3 is TGTGCCAGCAGCGGTTGGACCGGAGGGGAGACCCAGTACTTC. It specifies CASSGWTGGETQYF.

In nucleotides, the CDR3 is TGTGCCAGCGGTAGCGGGGGGGCCACGTACGAGCAGTACTTC. It encodes CASGSGGATYEQYF. The chain has TRBV25-1 and TRBJ2-7, with 11 bases fitting TRBD2. This CDR3 contains 14 residues. The V segment lost 8 bases and the J segment 4 bases; nucleotides outside the gene matches: 7. Germline CDR1 reads MGHDK; CDR2 reads SYGVNS.

This sequence joins TRBV5-1 and TRBJ2-5, with D possibly matching TRBD1 (5 bases). Germline CDR1 reads SGHRS; CDR2 reads YFSETQ. The ends were cut back, 0 bases at V and 5 bases at J, with 11 bases in the middle. The CDR3 contains 14 residues. The CDR3 sequence is CASSLAQGPETQYF. The CDR3 nucleotides are TGCGCCAGCAGCTTGGCCCAGGGTCCCGAGACCCAGTACTTC. Filled out from reference TRBV5-1 and TRBJ2-5, the complete variable domain reads KAGVTQTPRYLIKTRGQQVTLSCSPISGHRSVSWYQQTPGQGLQFLFEYFSETQRNKGNFPGRFSGRQFSNSRSEMNVSTLELGDSALYLCASSLAQGPETQYFGPGTRLLVL.

The chain combines TRBV7-6 with TRBJ2-5; 9 nucleotides agree with TRBD2. J gave up 2 bases and V 5 bases, and 6 bases lay outside the gene matches. The germline V gene encodes CDR1 SGHVS and CDR2 FNYEAQ. This CDR3 is 15 amino acids long. CDR3 amino acids: CASSLGAGGQETQYF. The DNA for the CDR3 is TGTGCCAGCAGCCTTGGAGCGGGGGGTCAAGAGACCCAGTACTTC.

J is TRBJ1-5 and V is TRBV19; D gene ambiguous. This CDR3 contains 14 residues. V lost 3 bases and J 3 bases, leaving 9 bases between the germline ends. Germline V CDR1 and CDR2: LNHDA, SQIVND (reference sequence). CDR3 nucleotide sequence: TGTGCCAGTAGTATTGGGCAAACCAATCAGCCCCAGCATTTT. This gives the protein CASSIGQTNQPQHF. The full variable domain, its missing parts supplied by reference TRBV19 and TRBJ1-5, is DGGITQSPKYLFRKEGQNVTLSCEQNLNHDAMYWYRQDPGQGLRLIYYSQIVNDFQKGDIAEGYSVSREKKESFPLTVTSAQKNPTAFYLCASSIGQTNQPQHFGDGTRLSIL.

This clone was seen ten or more times. This chain joins TRBV9 and TRBJ2-1; 10 bases match TRBD1. V gave up 3 bases and J gave up 3 bases; unmatched junction bases: 3. Germline lookup yields CDR1 SGDLS and CDR2 YYNGEE. The CDR3 covers 15 residues. Here the CDR3 DNA reads TGTGCCAGCAGCGCCGGGACAGGGGTCTACAATGAGCAGTTCTTC. It encodes CASSAGTGVYNEQFF. Full variable domain (missing parts from reference TRBV9 and TRBJ2-1): DSGVTQTPKHLITATGQRVTLRCSPRSGDLSVYWYQQSLDQGLQFLIQYYNGEERAKGNILERFSAQQFPDLHSELNLSSLELGDSALYFCASSAGTGVYNEQFFGPGTRLTVL.

The chain couples TRBV5-1 to TRBJ2-5, with D maybe TRBD2 (6 bases). The length of the CDR3 is 13 residues. CDR1 is SGHRS, CDR2 YFSETQ, per germline. The V end was cut by 2 bases, the J end by 3 bases, with 8 bases between. The CDR3 DNA reads TGCGCCAGCAGCTTTGGCGGGGAAGAGACCCAGTACTTC. Its translation is CASSFGGEETQYF.

This clone was recorded a few times. The rearrangement joins TRBV5-1 to TRBJ2-7, with TRBD1 identical over 9 bases. The CDR3 runs 13 residues. From germline, CDR1 is SGHRS and CDR2 YFSETQ. V dropped 5 bases and J dropped 2; count of bases not matched to a gene: 2. The CDR3 DNA follows: TGCGCCAGCAGTCGGGACAGGGCCTACGAGCAGTACTTC. Protein: CASSRDRAYEQYF.

This clone was seen more than once but under ten times. The same CDR3 is also encoded by other DNA sequences in this sample. The rearrangement links TRBV5-1 to TRBJ2-7; a weak D match, TRBD1 (6 bases). This CDR3 region has 14 residues. V was shortened by 4 bases and J by 1 base, with 12 bases between the two germline ends. Germline-derived CDR1 and CDR2 are SGHRS and YFSETQ. In DNA, the CDR3 is TGCGCCAGCAGCGTGACAGGATCTTCCTACGAGCAGTACTTC. This translates into CASSVTGSSYEQYF. Full variable domain (rest looked up from reference TRBV5-1 and TRBJ2-7): KAGVTQTPRYLIKTRGQQVTLSCSPISGHRSVSWYQQTPGQGLQFLFEYFSETQRNKGNFPGRFSGRQFSNSRSEMNVSTLELGDSALYLCASSVTGSSYEQYFGPGTRLTVT.

This clone has just a few counts. The gene calls are TRBV20-1 and TRBJ2-7, with D unclear. V gave up 3 bases and J gave up 5 bases, with 5 bases separating them. Germline V gene lookup returns CDR1 DFQATT and CDR2 SNEGSKA (reference sequence). This CDR3 has 10 residues. DNA of the CDR3: TGCAGTGCTAGTCGGGACGAGCAGTACTTC. This sequence encodes CSASRDEQYF.

The chain carries TRBV13 and TRBJ1-3; TRBD1 might be the D (6 bases). Germline CDR1 reads PRHDT; CDR2 reads FYEKMQ (reference sequence). Trimming removed 5 bases from V and 4 bases from J, with 15 bases in between. The CDR3 has 15 amino acids. The CDR3 nucleotides are TGTGCCAGCAGCCCCAGACAGGTCCCGGGAAACACCATATATTTT. The encoded protein is CASSPRQVPGNTIYF. Full variable domain (rest looked up from reference TRBV13 and TRBJ1-3): AAGVIQSPRHLIKEKRETATLKCYPIPRHDTVYWYQQGPGQDPQFLISFYEKMQSDKGSIPDRFSAQQFSDYHSELNMSSLELGDSALYFCASSPRQVPGNTIYFGEGSWLTVV.